The clone carrying this T cell receptor (beta chain) was counted many times. Other autoimmune diseases, uncontrolled infections, pregnancy or lactation led to the exclusion of patients. The germline V gene encodes CDR1 SGHVS and CDR2 FQNEAQ. The length of the CDR3 is 20 residues. Trimming removed 4 bases from V and 1 base from J; junction bases left unmatched: 13. The sample originates from a study of Graves' ophthalmopathy and Graves' hyperthyroidism. RNA transcripts were the template, and TCR beta CDR3 regions were amplified from them. HTBI primers were used in a first-round RT-PCR, which preceded a second-round multiplex PCR. TCRdb re-derived calls from the multiplex PCR reads in MiXCR, one entry per CDR3 protein. The data hold just over 600,000 distinct CDR3 sequences, with around a fifth observed a single time.

This chain links TRBV7-8 with TRBJ2-4; TRBD2 matches at 13 bases. Material for sequencing was peripheral blood. The sequence came from a woman aged 18-29 years with stable Graves' hyperthyroidism. Some clones in this sample may be carry-over from other donors' samples. This CDR3 is CASSSILTSGRAWAKNIQYF. The CDR3, as DNA: TGTGCCAGCAGCTCCATCTTAACTAGCGGGAGGGCCTGGGCCAAAAACATTCAGTACTTC.